This T cell receptor beta chain was documented in a study of T-cell reconstitution after alpha-beta-depleted transplantation in children. Germline-derived CDR1 and CDR2 are LGHNA and YNFKEQ. Trimming took off 1 base at V and 10 bases at J, with 14 bases between the two ends. There are 14 residues in the CDR3. The TCRbeta library was prepared with unique molecular identifiers. TCRdb called the PCR reads again in MiXCR, with one record for every CDR3 protein. The sample lists some 600,000 distinct CDR3 sequences, over 15% occurring once. In its sample, this clonotype was seen many times. Specimen: PBMCs from the stem cell graft donor, collected from the stem cell graft. The rearrangement uses TRBV4-2 and TRBJ2-1; D may be TRBD2 (7 bases). The source is a human donor who donated a stem cell graft to a child with acute myeloid leukemia. The CDR3 region is CASSQGGGAQEQFF. In nucleotides, the CDR3 is TGTGCCAGCAGCCAAGGAGGGGGGGCCCAAGAGCAGTTCTTC.